This T cell receptor beta chain originates from a study of T cells after yellow fever vaccination. Study-level background: Fractions with few cells were prepared using SMART-Seq v4 Ultra Low Input. General study findings and limits: CD4 and CD8 compartments shared a small share of clonotypes, likely from convergent recombination.

One entry per CDR3 protein, called by TCRdb with MiXCR from the 5' RACE reads. The sample yields approximately 300,000 distinct CDR3 sequences, around 7.3% seen once. In its sample, this clonotype was seen many times. The antigen is unknown. One junction end does not reproduce the germline sequence, and a read error may be involved. The CDR3 consists of 13 residues. Sequenced here: PBMCs, sampled 35 to 50 days after the first yellow fever vaccination. The chain employs TRBV12-3 or TRBV12-4 and TRBJ1-1, with a tentative D call TRBD1 (5 bases). The clonotype comes from a man younger than 30 who received the YFV17D yellow fever vaccine. CDR3 amino acids: CASSLRGNTEAFF. In nucleotides, the CDR3 is TGCGCCAGCAGCTTGAGGGGGAACACTGAAGCTTTCTTT.